The 15 T cell receptor beta chains listed next were all sequenced from one sample in a study of blood T cell repertoires in COVID-19. Profiling relied on immunoSEQ multiplex PCR, and the TCRdb table lists in-frame clones only, not all of them. In the table there are 200,000 to 300,000 clones, roughly 86% of which are singletons. The sequencing input was peripheral blood. These receptors originate from a woman in her sixties or seventies who had recovered from COVID-19.

The genes are TRBV13 and TRBJ2-3; unclear D gene. V lost 3 bases, J lost 0 bases, and 4 bases lay in between. CDR3 length: 13 amino acids. Germline V CDR1 and CDR2: PRHDT, FYEKMQ (reference sequence). The CDR3 is CASSLASTDTQYF. CDR3 bases: TGTGCCAGCAGCTTGGCCAGCACAGATACGCAGTATTTT.

V is TRBV3-1 (or the pseudogene TRBV3-2) and J is TRBJ2-1; maybe TRBD2 (6 bases). Trimming removed 1 base at V and 5 bases at J, with 18 bases between. Germline V gives CDR1 LGHDT, CDR2 YNNKEL (reference sequence). The CDR3 is 17 residues long. The CDR3: CASSQGTTGTFHNEQFF. Here the CDR3 DNA reads TGTGCCAGCAGCCAAGGCACTACCGGGACTTTTCACAATGAGCAGTTCTTC.

The V call is TRBV3-1 (or the pseudogene TRBV3-2), the J call TRBJ1-2, with TRBD1 matching 7 bases. After removal of 3 bases from V and 3 bases from J, the junction contained 10 bases not matched to a gene. Germline assignment: CDR1 LGHDT and CDR2 YNNKEL (reference sequence). There are 16 residues in the CDR3. CDR3 nucleotide sequence: TGTGCCAGCAGCCAGAGGGACAGCGCAGACTACTATGGCTACACCTTC. Translating it yields CASSQRDSADYYGYTF.

The rearrangement links TRBV18 to TRBJ1-1, with TRBD1 matching 7 bases. The CDR3 consists of 14 residues. The junction had 9 bases not matched to a gene; V was cut back by 4 bases and J by 7 bases. Germline V CDR1 and CDR2: KGHSH, LQKENI. The CDR3 DNA reads as TGTGCCAGCTCACTCGGGACAGTAGAAAATGAAGCTTTCTTT. Protein sequence: CASSLGTVENEAFF.

This clone was detected once. The chain combines TRBV7-2 with TRBJ2-3, with D maybe TRBD2 (6 bases). The CDR3 consists of 14 residues. Trimming removed 3 bases at V and 2 bases at J, with 9 bases between. Germline CDR1 SGHTA, CDR2 FQGNSA. In DNA, the CDR3 is TGTGCCAGCAGCTTCGCGGGGTCCACAGATACGCAGTATTTT. Its translation: CASSFAGSTDTQYF.

Only a few counts were recorded for this clone. The chain couples TRBV12-3 or TRBV12-4 to TRBJ1-5; the D is unclear. Between the trimmed V and J ends, which lost 6 bases and 4 bases, there was a span of 10 bases. This CDR3 has 13 amino acids. The CDR3 here is CASRTEVNQPQHF. Written as DNA, the CDR3 is TGTGCCAGCAGGACCGAGGTAAATCAGCCCCAGCATTTT.

V is TRBV5-6 and J is TRBJ2-5; D gene uncertain. The CDR3 length is 12 residues. The V end lost 4 bases, the J end lost 5 bases, and 9 bases lay between the germline ends. Germline V gives CDR1 SGHDT, CDR2 YYEEEE. The CDR3 loop is CASSPYRETQYF. As DNA, the CDR3 is TGTGCCAGCAGCCCTTACCGGGAGACCCAGTACTTC.

The rearrangement links TRBV9 to TRBJ2-7; the D is unclear. CDR1 SGDLS and CDR2 YYNGEE come from the germline V gene. The CDR3 length is 14 residues. V was pared by 4 bases and J by 3 bases, with 14 bases between. CDR3 protein: CASSTGPENYEQYF. CDR3 nucleotides: TGTGCCAGCAGCACGGGTCCTGAGAACTACGAGCAGTACTTC.

The genes are TRBV7-3 and TRBJ1-1, with TRBD1 identical over 7 bases. The trim removed 3 bases at V and 4 bases at J, leaving 5 bases unmatched. Germline V lookup: CDR1 SGHTA, CDR2 FQGTGA. The CDR3 is 14 amino acids. The chain's CDR3 is CASSLRQGLTEAFF. The CDR3 nucleotides read TGTGCCAGCAGCTTGCGACAGGGTCTCACTGAAGCTTTCTTT.

The chain is built from TRBV29-1 and TRBJ2-3; tentatively, D is TRBD1 (7 bases). The germline gives CDR1 SQVTM, CDR2 ANQGSEA. Trimming removed 6 bases at V and 2 bases at J, with 18 bases between. There are 15 residues in the CDR3. The CDR3 region has the DNA TGCAGCGTCAAATGGAGGGGGCCGACCACAGATACGCAGTATTTT. Translating gives CSVKWRGPTTDTQYF.

This clone was recorded a few times. The chain recombines TRBV4-3 with TRBJ2-5; 8 bases fit TRBD2. CDR3 length: 16 amino acids. Trimming removed 0 bases from V and 5 bases from J; junction bases left unmatched: 8. Germline V lookup: CDR1 LGHNA, CDR2 YSLEER. The CDR3 protein is CASSQDESGGRETQYF. CDR3 bases: TGCGCCAGCAGCCAAGATGAGAGCGGGGGTAGGGAGACCCAGTACTTC.

This chain joins TRBV3-1 (or the pseudogene TRBV3-2) and TRBJ2-5; maybe TRBD2 (6 bases). This CDR3 region has 13 residues. Trimming stripped 4 bases from V and 5 bases from J, with 11 bases between. Per the germline V gene, CDR1 is LGHDT and CDR2 is YNNKEL (reference sequence). The CDR3 sequence is CASSPRREETQYF. As DNA, the CDR3 is TGTGCCAGCAGCCCTCGGAGGGAGGAGACCCAGTACTTC.

J is TRBJ2-1 and V is TRBV28; perhaps TRBD2 as D (6 bases). Looked up from germline, CDR1 is MDHEN and CDR2 is SYDVKM. V shed 6 bases and J shed 5 bases, with 17 bases lying between them. The CDR3 sequence is 15 residues long. The CDR3 DNA reads TGTGCCAGCAGGGAAGAAGGACTATATAACAATGAGCAGTTCTTC. Protein: CASREEGLYNNEQFF.

This chain links TRBV21-1 with TRBJ2-7; the tabulated D call, TRBD2, remains unverified against the DNA. TRBV21-1 is tagged as a pseudogene. The CDR3 has 12 amino acids. The CDR3 protein is CASSKDRVKQYF. The CDR3 bases are TGTGCCAGCAGCAAAGACCGAGTTAAGCAGTACTTC.

This clone was recorded once. This chain links TRBV5-6 with TRBJ1-1, with 7 bases lining up with TRBD1. The V gene end was trimmed by 5 bases and the J gene end by 9 bases; junction bases not matched to a gene: 7. The CDR3 length is 12 residues. Germline V gives CDR1 SGHDT, CDR2 YYEEEE. CDR3 loop: CASSRQGPQAFF. The CDR3 DNA follows: TGTGCCAGCAGTCGACAGGGCCCTCAAGCTTTCTTT. Full variable domain (remainder filled in from reference TRBV5-6 and TRBJ1-1): DAGVTQSPTHLIKTRGQQVTLRCSPKSGHDTVSWYQQALGQGPQFIFQYYEEEERQRGNFPDRFSGHQFPNYSSELNVNALLLGDSALYLCASSRQGPQAFFGQGTRLTVV.